One sample yielded the 11 T cell receptor beta chains listed below, sequenced in a study of T-cell reconstitution after alpha-beta-depleted transplantation in children. Molecular barcoding with unique molecular identifiers was used for the TCRbeta library. TCRdb independently ran MiXCR on the PCR reads; one entry per CDR3 protein. This sample yields just over 950,000 distinct CDR3 sequences, of which roughly 31% are seen a single time; approximately 30% belongs to the top ten. The starting material was PBMCs, mostly from graft donor cells, obtained 360 days after TCRalphabeta/CD19-depleted stem cell transplant. Receptors were obtained from a boy in the first two years of life who had a stem cell transplant for SCID, so the T cells may come from the graft donor.

This clonotype turned up a few times. The rearrangement links TRBV20-1 to TRBJ1-6, with unresolved D. Germline CDR1 DFQATT, CDR2 SNEGSKA (reference sequence). This CDR3 region has 13 residues. The germline V and J ends were trimmed by 3 bases and 8 bases, with 11 bases remaining between them. CDR3 in DNA: TGCAGTGCTAGTTCCAGTAGGGATTCACCCCTCCACTTT. Amino acids: CSASSSRDSPLHF.

CDR3 DNA: TGTGCCAGCAGCGAAAACGACAGGGGAGAAGATACGCAGTATTTT. Translated: CASSENDRGEDTQYF. The gene calls are TRBV5-6 and TRBJ2-3, with TRBD1 identical over 8 bases. The CDR3 consists of 15 residues. Germline values: CDR1 SGHDT, CDR2 YYEEEE. The V segment lost 4 bases and the J segment 5 bases; nucleotides outside the gene matches: 9. The entire variable domain, with the rest obtained from reference TRBV5-6 and TRBJ2-3, is as follows: DAGVTQSPTHLIKTRGQQVTLRCSPKSGHDTVSWYQQALGQGPQFIFQYYEEEERQRGNFPDRFSGHQFPNYSSELNVNALLLGDSALYLCASSENDRGEDTQYFGPGTRLTVL.

V is TRBV3-1 and J is TRBJ2-1; no reliable D call. CDR3 length equals 13 residues. Germline-derived CDR1 and CDR2 are LGHDT and YNNKEL (reference sequence). Trimming left V 4 bases short and J 4 bases short, with 8 bases between. The CDR3 here is CASSRTIYNEQFF. The CDR3 region has the DNA TGTGCCAGCAGCCGGACCATTTACAATGAGCAGTTCTTC.

V gene TRBV29-1 combines with J gene TRBJ2-7; D perhaps matches TRBD1 (6 bases). This CDR3 comprises 15 residues. The V end was cut by 4 bases, the J end by 2 bases, with 18 bases between. Germline V gene lookup returns CDR1 SQVTM and CDR2 ANQGSEA. The CDR3 loop is CSVVGWTEATYEQYF. The CDR3 DNA reads as TGCAGCGTTGTAGGTTGGACAGAGGCTACCTACGAGCAGTACTTC.

The rearrangement joins TRBV11-2 to TRBJ1-1, with D maybe TRBD1 (5 bases). The CDR3 is 11 amino acids. Trimming stripped 6 bases from V and 7 bases from J, with 9 bases between. Per the germline V gene, CDR1 is SGHAT and CDR2 is FQNNGV. Here the CDR3 reads CASRTGVEAFF. The CDR3 nucleotides are TGTGCCAGCAGAACAGGTGTTGAAGCTTTCTTT. Together with reference TRBV11-2 and TRBJ1-1, the CDR3 gives the full variable domain: EAGVAQSPRYKIIEKRQSVAFWCNPISGHATLYWYQQILGQGPKLLIQFQNNGVVDDSQLPKDRFSAERLKGVDSTLKIQPAKLEDSAVYLCASRTGVEAFFGQGTRLTVV.

This clonotype was found a few times. In DNA form, the CDR3 reads TGTGCCAGCAGTGAAGGGGGGTATGAGCAGTTCTTC. This codes for CASSEGGYEQFF. This chain joins TRBV25-1 and TRBJ2-1; D might be TRBD2 (6 bases). The V gene lost 2 bases and the J gene lost 8 bases, with 7 bases spanning the gap. The CDR3 extends over 12 amino acids. CDR1 is MGHDK and CDR2 is SYGVNS in the germline V gene. The whole variable domain, filled in from reference TRBV25-1 and TRBJ2-1, reads EADIYQTPRYLVIGTGKKITLECSQTMGHDKMYWYQQDPGMELHLIHYSYGVNSTEKGDLSSESTVSRIRTEHFPLTLESARPSHTSQYLCASSEGGYEQFFGPGTRLTVL.

This clonotype was detected only a few times. The rearrangement uses TRBV10-1 and TRBJ2-2; D might be TRBD1 (6 bases). V was cut by 4 bases and J by 4 bases, with 7 bases left in between. Germline-derived CDR1 and CDR2 are WNHNN and SYGVQD (reference sequence). The CDR3 is made up of 13 amino acids. CDR3 sequence: CASSGQVTGELFF. CDR3 coding DNA: TGCGCCAGCAGTGGACAGGTCACCGGGGAGCTGTTTTTT.

This chain links TRBV25-1 with TRBJ1-4; 8 nucleotides match TRBD1. The V segment lost 3 bases and the J segment 7 bases; nucleotides outside the gene matches: 7. This CDR3 has 15 residues. Germline-derived CDR1 and CDR2 are MGHDK and SYGVNS. CDR3 protein: CASSEAGQGSEKLFF. The CDR3 coding sequence is TGTGCCAGCAGTGAGGCCGGACAGGGTAGTGAAAAACTGTTTTTT.

This clonotype was detected only a few times. The V gene is TRBV11-1, the J gene TRBJ2-2; TRBD1 matches 11 bases. This CDR3 comprises 19 residues. The junction had 10 bases not matched to a gene; V was cut back by 4 bases and J by 0 bases. Germline CDR1 is SGHAT and CDR2 is FQDESV (reference sequence). The chain's CDR3 is CASSSASRGQGANTGELFF. Here the CDR3 DNA reads TGTGCCAGCAGCTCTGCCTCCCGGGGACAGGGGGCGAACACCGGGGAGCTGTTTTTT.

This clonotype was seen repeatedly, ten times or more. The chain couples TRBV5-1 to TRBJ2-7, with 7 nucleotides matching TRBD1. The CDR3 runs 14 residues. Germline-derived CDR1 and CDR2 are SGHRS and YFSETQ. The junction had 5 bases not matched to a gene; V was cut back by 2 bases and J by 3 bases. In nucleotides, the CDR3 is TGCGCCAGCAGCTTTGGGGACAGAAGCTACGAGCAGTACTTC. Its protein is CASSFGDRSYEQYF. The full variable domain, with the rest looked up from reference TRBV5-1 and TRBJ2-7, is KAGVTQTPRYLIKTRGQQVTLSCSPISGHRSVSWYQQTPGQGLQFLFEYFSETQRNKGNFPGRFSGRQFSNSRSEMNVSTLELGDSALYLCASSFGDRSYEQYFGPGTRLTVT.

The chain couples TRBV30 to TRBJ1-2; possibly TRBD1 for D (5 bases). Per germline, CDR1 GTSNPN and CDR2 SVGIG (reference sequence). Trimming left V 0 bases short and J 3 bases short, with 8 bases between. CDR3 size: 13 residues. The CDR3 loop reads CAWSVVRDYGYTF. For the CDR3, the DNA is TGTGCCTGGAGTGTTGTCAGGGACTATGGCTACACCTTC. The whole variable domain, filled in from reference TRBV30 and TRBJ1-2, reads SQTIHQWPATLVQPVGSPLSLECTVEGTSNPNLYWYRQAAGRGLQLLFYSVGIGQISSEVPQNLSASRPQDRQFILSSKKLLLSDSGFYLCAWSVVRDYGYTFGSGTRLTVV.